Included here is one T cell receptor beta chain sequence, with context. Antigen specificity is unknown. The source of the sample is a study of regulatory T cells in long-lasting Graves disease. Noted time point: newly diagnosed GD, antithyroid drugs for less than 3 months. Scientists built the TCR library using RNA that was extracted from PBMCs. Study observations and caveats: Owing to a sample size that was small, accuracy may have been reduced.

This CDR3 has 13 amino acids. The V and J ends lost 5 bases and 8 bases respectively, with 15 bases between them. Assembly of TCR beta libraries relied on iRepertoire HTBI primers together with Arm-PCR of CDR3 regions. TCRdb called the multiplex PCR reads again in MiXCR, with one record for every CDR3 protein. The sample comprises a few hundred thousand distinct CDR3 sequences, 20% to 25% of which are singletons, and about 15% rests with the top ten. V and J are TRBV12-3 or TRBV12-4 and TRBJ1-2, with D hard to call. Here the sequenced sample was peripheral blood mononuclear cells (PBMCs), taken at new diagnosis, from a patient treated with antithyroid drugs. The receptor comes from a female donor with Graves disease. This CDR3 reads CASSHPVLWGYTF. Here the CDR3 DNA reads TGTGCCAGCAGTCACCCGGTTCTTTGGGGCTACACCTTC.